Presented here are 26 T cell receptor beta chains from one specimen sequenced in a study of blood T cell repertoires in COVID-19. TCRdb's table, derived via immunoSEQ multiplex PCR, lists solely in-frame clones and lacks some. In the table there are about 68,000 clones, about 85% of which are singletons. Sequenced material: peripheral blood. The receptor source for this set is a woman between 50 and 59 years old with COVID-19, enrolled during active disease.

The rearrangement joins TRBV6-1 to TRBJ1-5; no firm D call. Trimming shortened V by 2 bases and J by 1 base, and 12 bases separated the two germline ends. This CDR3 comprises 16 residues. CDR1 is MNHNS, CDR2 SASEGT, per germline. CDR3 coding DNA: TGTGCCAGCAGTGAATACGGCAGGTTAAGCAATCAGCCCCAGCATTTT. Translated: CASSEYGRLSNQPQHF.

This chain uses TRBV5-4 with TRBJ1-1; weak D call: TRBD1 (6 bases). The CDR3 is 14 amino acids. In germline, CDR1 is SGHNT, CDR2 YYREEE (reference sequence). V shed 4 bases and J shed 1 base, with 11 bases lying between them. CDR3 sequence: CASSGTRGNTEAFF. CDR3 nucleotide sequence: TGTGCCAGCAGCGGGACCAGGGGGAACACTGAAGCTTTCTTT. Filled out from reference TRBV5-4 and TRBJ1-1, the complete variable domain reads ETGVTQSPTHLIKTRGQQVTLRCSSQSGHNTVSWYQQALGQGPQFIFQYYREEENGRGNFPPRFSGLQFPNYSSELNVNALELDDSALYLCASSGTRGNTEAFFGQGTRLTVV.

The rearrangement joins TRBV10-2 to TRBJ2-7; 10 bases are a match to TRBD1. Trimming removed 7 bases from V and 2 bases from J; junction bases left unmatched: 8. Germline V gene sequence: CDR1 WSHSY, CDR2 SAAADI. This CDR3 spans 15 amino acids. The CDR3 spells CASTLMGQGTYEQYF. For the CDR3, the DNA is TGCGCCAGCACCTTGATGGGACAGGGGACCTACGAGCAGTACTTC.

The V gene is TRBV18, the J gene TRBJ1-3; D possibly corresponds to TRBD1 (5 bases). This CDR3 spans 15 amino acids. V was pared by 6 bases and J by 2 bases, with 14 bases between. The V gene's germline CDR1 is KGHSH and CDR2 LQKENI. Here the CDR3 reads CASSQGPGTGNTIYF. In DNA, the CDR3 is TGTGCCAGCTCTCAAGGCCCAGGGACTGGAAACACCATATATTTT.

This clone was observed once. CDR3 DNA: TGTGCCACCGGCGTTGCGAGCGGGGGAGCCTACGAGCAGTACTTC. This codes for CATGVASGGAYEQYF. This chain connects TRBV15 to TRBJ2-7, with TRBD2 matching 8 bases. Germline V gene data show CDR1 as LNHNV and CDR2 as YYDKDF (reference sequence). This CDR3 is built from 15 residues. Unmatched junction bases numbered 11, after V lost 8 bases and J lost 2 bases.

The chain recombines TRBV6-6 with TRBJ2-1; TRBD1 might be the D (6 bases). Germline loops: CDR1 MNHNY, CDR2 SVGAGI (reference sequence). CDR3 length equals 12 residues. Trimming removed 5 bases from V and 5 bases from J, with 7 bases in between. The CDR3 sequence: CASSGQNNEQFF. CDR3 in DNA: TGTGCCAGCAGTGGACAGAACAATGAGCAGTTCTTC.

The chain carries TRBV6-2 or TRBV6-3 and TRBJ2-3; 7 nucleotides align to TRBD2. Germline CDR1 and CDR2: MNHEY and SVGEGT. CDR3 length equals 15 residues. V shed 0 bases, J shed 3 bases, and the junction held 3 bases outside the gene matches. CDR3 protein: CASSYSRTRTDTQYF. The CDR3 nucleotides read TGTGCCAGCAGTTACTCCCGGACTAGAACAGATACGCAGTATTTT.

V usage is TRBV10-2 and J usage is TRBJ2-1, with 14 bases that match TRBD2. J lost 7 bases, V lost 8 bases, and 7 bases had no gene match. Germline lookup yields CDR1 WSHSY and CDR2 SAAADI. The CDR3 is 15 amino acids. The CDR3 protein is CASYPTSGRGNEQFF. In DNA form, the CDR3 reads TGCGCCAGCTATCCGACTAGCGGGAGGGGGAATGAGCAGTTCTTC.

This clone was observed a single time. The J gene is TRBJ2-1, the V gene TRBV5-1; the match to TRBD1 covers 9 bases. V lost 5 bases, J lost 8 bases, and 11 bases stayed unmatched. CDR1 and CDR2 (germline): SGHRS, YFSETQ. CDR3 length equals 15 residues. CDR3 protein: CASRSGTGLIYEQFF. The DNA for the CDR3 is TGCGCCAGCAGATCCGGGACAGGGTTAATCTATGAGCAGTTCTTC.

In this sample, this clone turned up many times. J is TRBJ1-6 and V is TRBV19; 7 bases map to TRBD1. The germline V gene has CDR1 LNHDA and CDR2 SQIVND (reference sequence). Trimming removed 7 bases from V and 10 bases from J; junction bases left unmatched: 13. This CDR3 region has 15 residues. In nucleotides, the CDR3 is TGTGCCAGTACCCTTTCCGACAGGGAAGGATCACCCCTCCACTTT. Translation: CASTLSDREGSPLHF.

This chain joins TRBV6-5 and TRBJ2-7; D unresolved. Germline lookup yields CDR1 MNHEY and CDR2 SVGAGI. There are 13 residues in the CDR3. Trimming stripped 4 bases from V and 5 bases from J, with 12 bases between. CDR3 protein: CASSLGLWDEQYF. The DNA of the CDR3 is TGTGCCAGCAGTTTGGGCCTCTGGGACGAGCAGTACTTC.

In its sample, this clone was seen a few times. V is TRBV24-1 and J is TRBJ2-2; D possibly corresponds to TRBD2 (6 bases). This CDR3 comprises 15 residues. V was pared by 5 bases and J by 4 bases, with 13 bases between. Germline CDR1 is KGHDR and CDR2 is SFDVKD. The CDR3: CATSGSGEGTGELFF. CDR3 sequence (DNA): TGTGCCACCAGTGGGTCGGGAGAGGGCACCGGGGAGCTGTTTTTT.

This chain links TRBV30 with TRBJ2-1, with TRBD2 as a possible D gene (6 bases). CDR3 length: 13 residues. V was pared by 4 bases and J by 6 bases, with 13 bases between. Germline V gene lookup returns CDR1 GTSNPN and CDR2 SVGIG (reference sequence). CDR3 in DNA: TGTGCCTGGAATCAGGGCGGGATCAATGAGCAGTTCTTC. This encodes CAWNQGGINEQFF.

The V and J genes are TRBV19 and TRBJ2-7, with D perhaps matching TRBD2 (5 bases). V lost 6 bases and J lost 4, with 22 bases in between. The length of the CDR3 is 16 residues. Germline-derived CDR1 and CDR2 are LNHDA and SQIVND (reference sequence). DNA of the CDR3: TGTGCCAGTAGCGCCCTCCTTCCCGGGGTGGGTTACGAGCAGTACTTC. Protein: CASSALLPGVGYEQYF.

Here the CDR3 DNA reads TGTGCCAGCTCACAAACCAGGGTTTACACTGAAGCTTTCTTT. Translated: CASSQTRVYTEAFF. The chain combines TRBV18 with TRBJ1-1; D is perhaps TRBD1 (5 bases). Looked up from germline, CDR1 is KGHSH and CDR2 is LQKENI. The CDR3 consists of 14 residues. Trimming left V 4 bases short and J 3 bases short, with 12 bases between.

The chain has TRBV14 and TRBJ2-2; 10 nucleotides align to TRBD2. The CDR3 extends over 16 amino acids. J lost 1 base, V lost 4 bases, and 3 bases had no gene match. The germline V gene encodes CDR1 SGHDN and CDR2 FVKESK. The CDR3 reads CASSPLAGGNTGELFF. The DNA of the CDR3 is TGTGCCAGCAGCCCCTTAGCGGGAGGGAACACCGGGGAGCTGTTTTTT.

The J gene is TRBJ2-7, the V gene TRBV18; 11 bases fit TRBD2. The germline CDR1 and CDR2 sequences are KGHSH and LQKENI. This CDR3 is 15 amino acids long. Trimming cost V 5 bases and J 2 bases; bases outside gene matches: 5. Written as DNA, the CDR3 is TGTGCCAGCTCAAGTGCTAGCGGGGGGACCTACGAGCAGTACTTC. Amino acid sequence: CASSSASGGTYEQYF.

The CDR3 spells CAIGGGKGQLFF. CDR3 DNA sequence: TGTGCCATCGGGGGGGGGAAAGGACAGCTGTTTTTT. The chain uses TRBV10-3 and TRBJ2-2, with 7 bases lining up with TRBD2. Germline V gene data show CDR1 as ENHRY and CDR2 as SYGVKD. This CDR3 contains 12 residues. V shed 8 bases, J shed 12 bases, and the junction held 9 bases outside the gene matches.

V usage is TRBV19 and J usage is TRBJ2-1, with 15 nucleotides matching TRBD2. The trim removed 5 bases at V and 16 bases at J, leaving 12 bases unmatched. The CDR3 has 15 amino acids. Germline CDR1 and CDR2: LNHDA and SQIVND (reference sequence). Here the CDR3 DNA reads TGTGCCAGTAGTTCCTCAGGACTAGCGGGAGGGCAATTATTCTTC. Protein: CASSSSGLAGGQLFF.

The chain's CDR3 is CASSVGQARNSGNTIYF. The CDR3 DNA reads TGTGCCAGCAGCGTGGGACAGGCCCGAAACTCTGGAAACACCATATATTTT. The V gene is TRBV13, the J gene TRBJ1-3, with 8 bases that match TRBD1. V trimming: 5 bases; J trimming: 0 bases; junction bases outside the gene matches: 9. This CDR3 has 17 residues. CDR1 and CDR2 (germline): PRHDT, FYEKMQ (reference sequence).

The chain carries TRBV7-9 and TRBJ2-7; the D gene is possibly TRBD1 (5 bases). CDR3 size: 14 residues. Trimming stripped 6 bases from V and 6 bases from J, with 18 bases between. The germline gives CDR1 SEHNR, CDR2 FQNEAQ (reference sequence). As DNA, the CDR3 is TGTGCCAGCAGTCAAGGGGTACTTTCTACCGAGCAGTACTTC. Translating gives CASSQGVLSTEQYF. Full variable domain (missing parts from reference TRBV7-9 and TRBJ2-7): DTGVSQNPRHKITKRGQNVTFRCDPISEHNRLYWYRQTLGQGPEFLTYFQNEAQLEKSRLLSDRFSAERPKGSFSTLEIQRTEQGDSAMYLCASSQGVLSTEQYFGPGTRLTVT.

The chain uses TRBV19 and TRBJ2-5, with 7 positions matching TRBD2. This CDR3 region has 14 residues. With V trimmed by 5 bases and J by 5 bases, 8 bases remained unmatched. CDR1 LNHDA and CDR2 SQIVND come from the germline V gene (reference sequence). CDR3 residues: CASSQTGGSETQYF. The CDR3 nucleotides read TGTGCCAGTAGTCAAACGGGGGGATCGGAGACCCAGTACTTC.

DNA of the CDR3: TGTGCCATCAGTGACAACTCCGGGACAGGGTCCTACGAGCAGTACTTC. This codes for CAISDNSGTGSYEQYF. This chain joins TRBV10-3 and TRBJ2-7, with TRBD1 matching 9 bases. V lost 3 bases and J lost 1; bases outside the gene matches: 7. Germline V gene sequence: CDR1 ENHRY, CDR2 SYGVKD. The CDR3 has 16 residues.

The rearrangement links TRBV6-6 to TRBJ2-5, with a possible D match to TRBD2 (5 bases). Trimming shortened V by 5 bases and J by 1 base, and 17 bases separated the two germline ends. Germline V gene sequence: CDR1 MNHNY, CDR2 SVGAGI (reference sequence). The CDR3 runs to 16 residues. CDR3 sequence (DNA): TGTGCCAGCAGTACCGCCGGACCCGGAGGCCAAGAGACCCAGTACTTC. Its protein is CASSTAGPGGQETQYF.

This clone was seen a single time. The gene calls are TRBV18 and TRBJ2-6; the D is unclear. The germline V gene encodes CDR1 KGHSH and CDR2 LQKENI. V lost 3 bases and J 0 bases, leaving 6 bases between the germline ends. The CDR3 has 15 amino acids. The CDR3 DNA is TGTGCCAGCTCACCCGCAGACTCTGGGGCCAACGTCCTGACTTTC. This codes for CASSPADSGANVLTF.

This clone was picked up a small number of times. CDR3: CASSLGAGTYNEQFF. The CDR3 DNA follows: TGTGCCAGCAGCTTAGGAGCGGGTACTTACAATGAGCAGTTCTTC. The rearrangement uses TRBV7-2 and TRBJ2-1; TRBD2 is a possible D gene (6 bases). Trimming left V 1 base short and J 4 bases short, with 11 bases between. In germline, CDR1 is SGHTA, CDR2 FQGNSA. The CDR3 has 15 amino acids.